Presented here are 8 T cell receptor beta chains from one specimen sequenced in a study of T cell responses to AZD1222 COVID-19 vaccine. Clones were read by immunoSEQ multiplex PCR, and TCRdb kept only the in-frame ones, dropping some. The sample records some 120,000 clones, about 91% being singletons. This material consisted of peripheral blood, taken on day 0 of AZD1222 vaccination. The receptors were gathered from an adult in good health.

The chain links TRBV7-9 to TRBJ1-1; D may be TRBD1 (5 bases). This CDR3 is built from 13 residues. The germline V gene encodes CDR1 SEHNR and CDR2 FQNEAQ (reference sequence). V was pared by 1 base and J by 6 bases, with 9 bases between. This chain's CDR3 is CASSLGSGAEAFF. The CDR3 coding sequence is TGTGCCAGCAGCTTAGGATCGGGGGCTGAAGCTTTCTTT.

The V gene is TRBV7-2, the J gene TRBJ1-2; D is ambiguous. This CDR3 contains 13 residues. Between the trimmed V and J ends, which lost 1 base and 6 bases, there was a span of 9 bases. Germline CDR1 and CDR2: SGHTA and FQGNSA. The CDR3 here is CASSLGGYHGYTF. Written as DNA, the CDR3 is TGTGCCAGCAGCTTAGGAGGGTATCATGGCTACACCTTC.

This rearrangement joins TRBV28 to TRBJ1-5; weak D call: TRBD1 (5 bases). With 5 bases removed from V and 3 bases from J, the gap between germline ends came to 14 bases. Germline V gene sequence: CDR1 MDHEN, CDR2 SYDVKM. The CDR3 is made up of 15 amino acids. The CDR3 region has the DNA TGTGCCAGCAGTGAACCACAGGATAACAATCAGCCCCAGCATTTT. This encodes CASSEPQDNNQPQHF.

The rearrangement uses TRBV2 and TRBJ1-1, with D unresolved. The V end was cut by 5 bases, the J end by 10 bases, with 14 bases between. CDR1 and CDR2 from the germline V gene are SNHLY and FYNNEI. The CDR3 covers 12 residues. In DNA, the CDR3 is TGTGCCAGCAGTAATTCACGGCGAGGAGCTTTCTTT. The encoded protein is CASSNSRRGAFF.

In its sample, this clone was seen once. This chain uses TRBV9 with TRBJ1-4; the D gene is possibly TRBD1 (5 bases). Trimming took 7 bases from V and 3 from J, leaving 13 bases between them. CDR1 is SGDLS, CDR2 YYNGEE, per germline. The CDR3 is 14 amino acids. The CDR3 reads CASSRAGSNEKLFF. Here the CDR3 DNA reads TGTGCCAGCTCAAGGGCAGGGTCTAATGAAAAACTGTTTTTT.

In regard to this clone: Germline and junction disagree at one end, which may indicate a read error. V and J are TRBV25-1 and TRBJ2-4, with a weak D call TRBD1 (6 bases). CDR1 is MGHDK, CDR2 SYGVNS, per germline. The CDR3 runs 14 residues. CDR3 region: CASSEYLGPRGLSF. The CDR3 nucleotides are TGTGCCAGCAGTGAATATCTAGGTCCCAGGGGCCTATCCTTC.

The chain couples TRBV9 to TRBJ2-7, with D perhaps matching TRBD1 (6 bases). The CDR3 spans 14 residues. Germline CDR1 SGDLS, CDR2 YYNGEE. V was shortened by 3 bases and J by 2 bases, with 12 bases between the two germline ends. CDR3 amino acids: CASSAWTVPYEQYF. In DNA form, the CDR3 reads TGTGCCAGCAGCGCATGGACAGTACCCTACGAGCAGTACTTC.

The rearrangement uses TRBV19 and TRBJ1-1, with 10 nucleotides matching TRBD1. This CDR3 is built from 17 residues. Germline V CDR1 and CDR2: LNHDA, SQIVND (reference sequence). V was pared by 3 bases and J by 0 bases, with 7 bases of the junction left unmatched. This CDR3 reads CASSIRDRGSLNTEAFF. The CDR3 coding sequence is TGTGCCAGTAGTATTAGGGACAGGGGCAGCCTGAACACTGAAGCTTTCTTT.